These T cell receptor beta chains were read from a single sample in a study of blood T cell repertoires in COVID-19. Here immunoSEQ multiplex PCR was the method, and the copy in TCRdb shows in-frame clones only, minus some. The sample consists of some 120,000 clones, around nine tenths of them appearing once. Sequencing used peripheral blood. The receptors originated from a man aged 40-50 years with acute or convalescent COVID-19. Each CDR3 is given with its conserved first and last residue. D genes are given only for firm matches. Where a row states a size, it is once, few, many or the class of an expanded clone; other rows omit it.

d_call,v_call,j_call,clone_size,cdr3_nt,cdr3_aa
.,TRBV20-1,TRBJ1-4,.,TGCAGTGCTAAATTTGGGGGGAAACTGTTTTTT,CSAKFGGKLFF
.,TRBV15,TRBJ2-7,.,TGTGCCACCAGCAGAGACCGGGGGGCGGTGGAGCAGTACTTC,CATSRDRGAVEQYF
.,TRBV11-2,TRBJ1-1,.,TGTGCCAGCAGCTTAGAGGGGCCGGCGCATTCTGAAGCTTTCTTT,CASSLEGPAHSEAFF
TRBD1,TRBV30,TRBJ1-5,.,TGTGCCTGGAGTGGGGACAGTATAAGCAATCAGCCCCAGCATTTT,CAWSGDSISNQPQHF
.,TRBV6-1,TRBJ1-2,.,TGTGCCAGCAGTGAAATACGGGGGGGATATGGCTACACCTTC,CASSEIRGGYGYTF
.,TRBV7-6,TRBJ2-2,.,TGTGCCAGCAGCTTAGGTGACAGGCCCGACACCGGGGAGCTGTTTTTT,CASSLGDRPDTGELFF
.,TRBV21-1,TRBJ2-7,.,TGTGCCAATAAACGGGACAAGATTACAAGCTACGAGCAGTACTTC,CANKRDKITSYEQYF
TRBD1,TRBV19,TRBJ1-2,.,TGTGCCAGTAGTAAGACCCCGGGACAGGAGAACTATGGCTACACCTTC,CASSKTPGQENYGYTF
TRBD1,TRBV10-3,TRBJ1-2,.,TGTGCCGTCTCCCAGGGGGGCTATGGCTACACCTTC,CAVSQGGYGYTF
TRBD1,TRBV11-2,TRBJ1-1,few,TGTGCCAGCAGCTTAGCCCGGACAGGGCCCCGGAATTTCTTT,CASSLARTGPRNFF
.,TRBV7-7,TRBJ1-3,.,TGTGCCAGCAGCCAGCGGCAGGGAAACACCATATATTTT,CASSQRQGNTIYF
.,TRBV11-3,TRBJ2-5,.,TGTGCCAGCAGCTTGGACGGGCGGGGGCGAGAGACCCAGTACTTC,CASSLDGRGRETQYF
.,TRBV30,TRBJ1-5,.,TGTGCCTGGAGTCAAGGGGGTGGGTTAGGGCAGCCCCAGCATTTT,CAWSQGGGLGQPQHF
.,TRBV6-6,TRBJ2-7,.,TGTGCCAGCAGTTACTCGTGGGAGTACGAGCAGTACTTC,CASSYSWEYEQYF
TRBD1,TRBV6-5,TRBJ1-5,.,TGTGCCACCGGACAGGGGGCCCGAAGCAATCAGCCCCAGCATTTT,CATGQGARSNQPQHF
TRBD2,TRBV2,TRBJ2-5,.,TGTGCCAGCAGTGGTAGGGGACTAGCGGTCGAGACCCAGTACTTC,CASSGRGLAVETQYF
TRBD2,TRBV11-2,TRBJ2-7,.,TGTGCCAGCAGCTTGGAAGGGAGGGACTACGAGCAGTACTTC,CASSLEGRDYEQYF
TRBD2,TRBV7-2,TRBJ2-5,.,TGTGCCAGCAGCGTGGATAGCGGGGGGATTCGGGAGACCCAGTACTTC,CASSVDSGGIRETQYF
.,TRBV9,TRBJ2-6,once,TGTGCCAGCAGCCAAAGGCAGGGTGATGGGGCCAACGTCCTGACTTTC,CASSQRQGDGANVLTF
TRBD2,TRBV10-2,TRBJ2-1,few,TGCGCCAGCAGTGAGAGCCCCTCGGGACTATACAATGAGCAGTTCTTC,CASSESPSGLYNEQFF
TRBD1,TRBV30,TRBJ1-2,.,TGTGCCTGGACCACCGGGACAGGGGTGGAAGGCTACACCTTC,CAWTTGTGVEGYTF
TRBD2,TRBV11-3,TRBJ2-3,.,TGTGCCAGCAGCAAAACTAGCGGGGATACGCAGTATTTT,CASSKTSGDTQYF
.,TRBV3-1/TRBV3-2,TRBJ2-7,.,TGTGCCAGCAGCCGGGTGCCCAAACCTCGGGACGAGCAGTACTTC,CASSRVPKPRDEQYF
TRBD1,TRBV6-5,TRBJ1-5,few,TGTGCCAGCCAGGGGGTCAATAGCAATCAGCCCCAGCATTTT,CASQGVNSNQPQHF
.,TRBV2,TRBJ1-2,.,TGTGCCAGCAGTCAAAGGTCGGGGGGGCCTGAATATGGCTACACCTTC,CASSQRSGGPEYGYTF
TRBD1,TRBV5-4,TRBJ1-1,.,TGTGCCAGCAGCTCCGCCCTGACAGGGAAAACTGAAGCTTTCTTT,CASSSALTGKTEAFF
.,TRBV12-5,TRBJ2-7,.,TGTGCTAGTGGTTGGGGAGCCTACGAGCAGTACTTC,CASGWGAYEQYF
TRBD1,TRBV3-1/TRBV3-2,TRBJ2-1,.,TGTGCCAGCAGCCAAGTATCGGGACAGGGTACCTACAATGAGCAGTTCTTC,CASSQVSGQGTYNEQFF
.,TRBV7-3,TRBJ1-6,.,TGTGCCAGCAGTCTTCAGGGGAGTAATTCACCCCTCCACTTT,CASSLQGSNSPLHF
TRBD1,TRBV2,TRBJ1-5,.,TGTGCCTGCGACAGGGGAAGTCAGCCCCAGCATTTT,CACDRGSQPQHF
.,TRBV5-5,TRBJ2-7,.,TGTGCCAGCAGCTTGGCCAGGCAGGAGGGAGAGCAGTACTTC,CASSLARQEGEQYF
TRBD1,TRBV5-4,TRBJ2-1,.,TGTGCCAGCAGCCCCCTTACAGGGGCCGACAATGAGCAGTTCTTC,CASSPLTGADNEQFF
.,TRBV10-1,TRBJ1-1,.,TGCGCCAGCAGTGGGACACGGAACACTGAAGCTTTCTTT,CASSGTRNTEAFF
TRBD1,TRBV18,TRBJ2-3,.,TGTGCCAGCTCACCGGGACAGGCCCTCCTATCTAGCACAGATACGCAGTATTTT,CASSPGQALLSSTDTQYF
.,TRBV6-6,TRBJ2-4,.,TGTGCCAGCAGTTCGTCGGGAGTGGGAAACATTCAGTACTTC,CASSSSGVGNIQYF
.,TRBV3-1/TRBV3-2,TRBJ2-2,.,TGTGCCAGCAGCCGAGGTACGAACACCGGGGAGCTGTTTTTT,CASSRGTNTGELFF
.,TRBV13,TRBJ1-2,.,TGTGCCAGCAGCTCCCTCTCAGGGTGGGGCTACACCTTC,CASSSLSGWGYTF
.,TRBV30,TRBJ1-2,.,TGTGCCTGGGGTTCTCCAGGGCCTCTTGGCTACACCTTC,CAWGSPGPLGYTF
.,TRBV9,TRBJ2-6,once,TGTGCCAGCAGAAGAGAAGTCTCTGGGGCCAACGTCCTGACTTTC,CASRREVSGANVLTF
.,TRBV3-1/TRBV3-2,TRBJ2-7,.,TGTGCCAGCAGCCGACGAGGGAGCTCCTACGAGCAGTACTTC,CASSRRGSSYEQYF
TRBD2,TRBV18,TRBJ2-5,.,TGTGCCAGCTCACCACTAGCGGGGGGCCCCAAGGATACCCAGTACTTC,CASSPLAGGPKDTQYF
.,TRBV15,TRBJ1-3,.,TGTGCCACCAGCAGAGACAGGGGCAAAGGAAACACCATATATTTT,CATSRDRGKGNTIYF
.,TRBV19,TRBJ1-6,.,TGTGCCAGTAGCGTTCGGGGGGAATCACCCCTCCACTTT,CASSVRGESPLHF
TRBD1,TRBV2,TRBJ1-5,.,TGTGCCAGCAGTGTGGACAGGGTGAATCAGCCCCAGCATTTT,CASSVDRVNQPQHF
TRBD1,TRBV27,TRBJ1-6,.,TGTGCCAGCAGCGACAGGGGTAGTAATTCACCCCTCCACTTT,CASSDRGSNSPLHF
.,TRBV13,TRBJ1-3,.,TGTGCCAGCAGAGAGGACAACTCTGGAAACACCATATATTTT,CASREDNSGNTIYF
TRBD1,TRBV23-1,TRBJ1-5,.,TGCGCCAGCAGCCTATGGACAGGGGTTGACAATCAGCCCCAGCATTTT,CASSLWTGVDNQPQHF
.,TRBV5-4,TRBJ2-5,.,TGTGCCAGCAGCTTGGACAGTTTGCCCGAGACCCAGTACTTC,CASSLDSLPETQYF
TRBD1,TRBV6-6,TRBJ1-1,.,TGTGCCAGCAGTCTTGGGACAGGGTCGACGAACACTGAAGCTTTCTTT,CASSLGTGSTNTEAFF
.,TRBV21-1,TRBJ2-5,.,TGTGCCAGCCGAGCGGGAGGGACTAGCGGGAGAAGGGAGACCCAGTACTTC,CASRAGGTSGRRETQYF
.,TRBV6-5,TRBJ1-3,few,TGTGCCAGCAGGGCCAACCAGGGTACTCGAGACACCATATATTTT,CASRANQGTRDTIYF
.,TRBV14,TRBJ1-2,once,TGTGCCAGCAGCCAAGACTGGACTGCGGTAGGCTACACCTTC,CASSQDWTAVGYTF
.,TRBV6-5,TRBJ1-3,.,TGTGCCAGCAGCCAAGGGGGGGGCCTTGGAAACACCATATATTTT,CASSQGGGLGNTIYF